Listed below are T cell receptor beta chains from one sample, sequenced in a study of blood T cell repertoires in COVID-19. Measured with immunoSEQ multiplex PCR; TCRdb has only the in-frame clones, and not every one. The sample lists roughly 230,000 clones; approximately 89% were seen once. Material for sequencing was peripheral blood. Source of these receptors: a woman aged 40 to 49 who had recovered from COVID-19. Both conserved end residues are part of each CDR3. D genes are given only for firm matches. Only some rows state a clone size, as once, few, many or a class for expanded clones.

V gene	clone size	D gene	J gene	CDR3 protein	CDR3 DNA
TRBV11-2	.	TRBD1	TRBJ1-4	CASSLGGQGNEKLFF	TGTGCCAGCAGCTTGGGGGGACAGGGAAATGAAAAACTGTTTTTT
TRBV7-9	.	TRBD1	TRBJ1-2	CASSRYNRGLNYGYTF	TGTGCCAGCAGCCGATACAACAGGGGTTTAAACTATGGCTACACCTTC
TRBV12-5	.	.	TRBJ1-2	CASALNPLGGYGYTF	TGTGCTAGTGCCTTAAACCCCCTCGGGGGGTATGGCTACACCTTC
TRBV18	.	.	TRBJ2-5	CASSGGAGRVGTQYF	TGTGCCAGCTCAGGCGGGGCGGGGCGCGTCGGGACCCAGTACTTC
TRBV28	.	.	TRBJ1-2	CASSFGQYGYTF	TGTGCCAGCAGTTTCGGACAGTATGGCTACACCTTC
TRBV5-1	.	TRBD2	TRBJ2-1	CASTGVAGTNNEQFF	TGCGCCAGCACAGGCGTAGCGGGAACAAACAATGAGCAGTTCTTC
TRBV5-4	.	.	TRBJ1-1	CASSTTENTEAFF	TGTGCCAGCAGCACCACAGAGAACACTGAAGCTTTCTTT
TRBV4-1	.	TRBD2	TRBJ2-1	CASSETGTSGPEQFF	TGCGCCAGCAGCGAAACCGGGACTAGCGGGCCTGAGCAGTTCTTC
TRBV27	.	.	TRBJ1-5	CASSLTVTQPQHF	TGTGCCAGCAGTTTGACAGTGACCCAGCCCCAGCATTTT
TRBV6-1	once	TRBD1	TRBJ1-6	CASSEDRGNSPLHF	TGTGCCAGCAGTGAAGACAGGGGTAATTCACCCCTCCACTTT
TRBV5-4	.	.	TRBJ2-3	CASSLSLTSTDTQYF	TGTGCCAGCAGCTTATCTCTCACTAGCACAGATACGCAGTATTTT
TRBV5-1	.	TRBD1	TRBJ2-3	CASSQGTDSTDTQYF	TGCGCCAGCAGCCAGGGGACAGATAGCACAGATACGCAGTATTTT
TRBV3-1/TRBV3-2	.	TRBD1	TRBJ1-5	CASSKGTGGSNQPQHF	TGTGCCAGCAGCAAAGGGACAGGGGGTTCCAATCAGCCCCAGCATTTT
TRBV6-5	.	TRBD1	TRBJ1-2	CASRGTATRGYTF	TGTGCCAGCAGGGGGACAGCTACGAGGGGCTACACCTTC
TRBV7-3	.	TRBD2	TRBJ2-2	CASSLIPGGPVNTGELFF	TGTGCCAGCAGCTTAATTCCGGGGGGGCCGGTCAACACCGGGGAGCTGTTTTTT
TRBV10-3	.	TRBD2	TRBJ2-3	CAIRPTSGVSSTDTQYF	TGTGCCATCAGGCCTACTAGCGGGGTTTCTAGCACAGATACGCAGTATTTT